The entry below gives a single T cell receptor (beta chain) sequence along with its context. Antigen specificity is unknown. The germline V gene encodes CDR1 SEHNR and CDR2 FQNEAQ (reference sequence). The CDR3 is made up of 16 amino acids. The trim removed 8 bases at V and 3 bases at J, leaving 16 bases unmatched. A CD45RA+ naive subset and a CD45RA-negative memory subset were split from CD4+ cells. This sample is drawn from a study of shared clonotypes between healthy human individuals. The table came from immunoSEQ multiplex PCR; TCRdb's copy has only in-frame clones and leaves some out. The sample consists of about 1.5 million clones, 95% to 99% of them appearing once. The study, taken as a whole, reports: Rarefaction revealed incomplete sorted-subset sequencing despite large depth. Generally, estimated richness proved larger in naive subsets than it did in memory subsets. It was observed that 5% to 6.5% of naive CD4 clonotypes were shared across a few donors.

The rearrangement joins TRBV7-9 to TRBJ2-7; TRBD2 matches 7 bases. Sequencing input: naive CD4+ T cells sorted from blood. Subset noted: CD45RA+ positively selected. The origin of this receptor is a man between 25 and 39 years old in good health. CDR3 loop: CASAFLGGDQSYEQYF. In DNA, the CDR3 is TGTGCCAGCGCCTTTCTTGGGGGGGACCAAAGCTACGAGCAGTACTTC.